This T cell receptor (beta chain) derives from a study of Ad26.COV2.S vaccination and SARS-CoV-2 variants. Overall study results and limits: After vaccination, substantial breadth of spike-specific CD8+ and CD4+ responses was reported. Total responses of T cells may have been underestimated by the analyses of TCR breadth and depth.

The CDR3 runs to 15 residues. With 4 bases removed from V and 5 bases from J, the gap between germline ends came to 12 bases. The germline V gene encodes CDR1 LNHDA and CDR2 SQIVND (reference sequence). About this clone: Its target is not known.

Sequencing was performed with immunoSEQ multiplex PCR; in TCRdb, only in-frame clones are kept and a portion is missing. The table records about 94,000 clones, around 82% of them present only once. Specimen: peripheral blood, collected after recovery from COVID-19. The chain links TRBV19 to TRBJ1-6; D ambiguous. This TCR was recovered from a human donor who had recovered from COVID-19. This chain's CDR3 is CASSTNSGNNSPLHF. The CDR3 nucleotides read TGTGCCAGTAGTACCAACAGCGGTAATAATTCACCCCTCCACTTT. The whole variable domain, filled in from reference TRBV19 and TRBJ1-6, reads DGGITQSPKYLFRKEGQNVTLSCEQNLNHDAMYWYRQDPGQGLRLIYYSQIVNDFQKGDIAEGYSVSREKKESFPLTVTSAQKNPTAFYLCASSTNSGNNSPLHFGNGTRLTVT.